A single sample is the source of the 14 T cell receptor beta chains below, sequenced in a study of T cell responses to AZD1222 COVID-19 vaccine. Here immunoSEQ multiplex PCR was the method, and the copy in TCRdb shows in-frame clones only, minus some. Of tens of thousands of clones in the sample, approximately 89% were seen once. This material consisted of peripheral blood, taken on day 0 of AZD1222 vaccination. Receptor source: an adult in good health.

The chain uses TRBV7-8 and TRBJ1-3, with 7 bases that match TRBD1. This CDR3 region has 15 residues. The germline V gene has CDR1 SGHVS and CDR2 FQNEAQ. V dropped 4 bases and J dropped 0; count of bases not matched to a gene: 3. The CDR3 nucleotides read TGTGCCAGCAGCTGGGACAGTAACTCTGGAAACACCATATATTTT. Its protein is CASSWDSNSGNTIYF.

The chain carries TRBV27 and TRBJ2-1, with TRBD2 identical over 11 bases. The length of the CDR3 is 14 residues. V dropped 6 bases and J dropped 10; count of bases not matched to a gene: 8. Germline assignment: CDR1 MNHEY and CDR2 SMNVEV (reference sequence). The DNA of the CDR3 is TGTGCCAGCAGATTAGCGGGAGGGCCCCGGGAGCAGTTCTTC. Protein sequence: CASRLAGGPREQFF.

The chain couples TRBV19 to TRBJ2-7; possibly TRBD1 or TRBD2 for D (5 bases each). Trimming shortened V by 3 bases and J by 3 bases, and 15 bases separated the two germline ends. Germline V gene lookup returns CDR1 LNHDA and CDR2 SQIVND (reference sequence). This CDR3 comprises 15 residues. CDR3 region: CASSIWGRGVYEQYF. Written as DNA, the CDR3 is TGTGCCAGTAGTATCTGGGGGAGAGGAGTCTACGAGCAGTACTTC.

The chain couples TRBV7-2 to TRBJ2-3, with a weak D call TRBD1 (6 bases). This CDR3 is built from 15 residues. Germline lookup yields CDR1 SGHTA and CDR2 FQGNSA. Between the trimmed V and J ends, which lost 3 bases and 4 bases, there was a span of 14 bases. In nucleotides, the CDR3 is TGTGCCAGCAGCTTTTATCGGGCAGGGGCAGATACGCAGTATTTT. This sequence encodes CASSFYRAGADTQYF. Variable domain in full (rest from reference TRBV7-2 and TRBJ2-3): GAGVSQSPSNKVTEKGKDVELRCDPISGHTALYWYRQSLGQGLEFLIYFQGNSAPDKSGLPSDRFSAERTGGSVSTLTIQRTQQEDSAVYLCASSFYRAGADTQYFGPGTRLTVL.

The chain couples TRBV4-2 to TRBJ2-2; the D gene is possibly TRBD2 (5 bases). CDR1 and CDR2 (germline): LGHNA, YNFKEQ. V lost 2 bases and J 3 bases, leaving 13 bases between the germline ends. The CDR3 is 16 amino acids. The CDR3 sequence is CASSQPRLADTGELFF. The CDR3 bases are TGTGCCAGCAGCCAACCCCGTCTAGCTGACACCGGGGAGCTGTTTTTT.

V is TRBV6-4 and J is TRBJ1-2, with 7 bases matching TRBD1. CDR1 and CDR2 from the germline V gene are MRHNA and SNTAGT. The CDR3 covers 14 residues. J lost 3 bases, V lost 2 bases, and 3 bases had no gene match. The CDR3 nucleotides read TGTGCCAGCAGTGACCCAGGGACAGACTATGGCTACACCTTC. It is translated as CASSDPGTDYGYTF.

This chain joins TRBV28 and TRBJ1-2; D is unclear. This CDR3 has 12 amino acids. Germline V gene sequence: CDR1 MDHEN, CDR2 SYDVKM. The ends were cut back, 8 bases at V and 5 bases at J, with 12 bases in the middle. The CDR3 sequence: CASYAGLYGYTF. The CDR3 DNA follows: TGTGCCAGCTACGCCGGGCTGTATGGCTACACCTTC.

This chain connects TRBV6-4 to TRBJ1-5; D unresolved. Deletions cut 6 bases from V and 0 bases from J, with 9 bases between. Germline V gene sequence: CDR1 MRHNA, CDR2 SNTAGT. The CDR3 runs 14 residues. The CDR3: CASSENYSNQPQHF. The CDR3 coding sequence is TGTGCCAGCAGCGAGAATTATAGCAATCAGCCCCAGCATTTT.

CDR3: CASSYPGEQQYF. The DNA of the CDR3 is TGTGCCAGCAGCTACCCCGGGGAGCAACAGTACTTC. This chain connects TRBV11-2 to TRBJ2-7; weak D call: TRBD2 (5 bases). This CDR3 region has 12 residues. The V gene's germline CDR1 is SGHAT and CDR2 FQNNGV. The ends were cut back, 4 bases at V and 10 bases at J, with 14 bases in the middle.

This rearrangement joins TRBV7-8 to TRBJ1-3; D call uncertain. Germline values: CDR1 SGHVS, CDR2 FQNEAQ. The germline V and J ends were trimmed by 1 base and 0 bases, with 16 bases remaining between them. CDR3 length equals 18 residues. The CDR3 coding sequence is TGTGCCAGCAGCTTAGTATCCAAACCACTAAACTCTGGAAACACCATATATTTT. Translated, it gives CASSLVSKPLNSGNTIYF.

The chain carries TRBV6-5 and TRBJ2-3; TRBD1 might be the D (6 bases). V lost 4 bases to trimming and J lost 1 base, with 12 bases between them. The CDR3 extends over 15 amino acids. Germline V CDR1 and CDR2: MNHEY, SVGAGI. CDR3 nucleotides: TGTGCCAGCAGTTTAGTCAGGGGTGGCACAGATACGCAGTATTTT. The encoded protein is CASSLVRGGTDTQYF.

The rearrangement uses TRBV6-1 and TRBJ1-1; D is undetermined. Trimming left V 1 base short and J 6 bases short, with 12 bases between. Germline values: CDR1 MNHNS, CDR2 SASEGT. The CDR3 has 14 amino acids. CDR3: CASSEVVTTAEAFF. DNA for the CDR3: TGTGCCAGCAGTGAAGTGGTTACGACGGCTGAAGCTTTCTTT.

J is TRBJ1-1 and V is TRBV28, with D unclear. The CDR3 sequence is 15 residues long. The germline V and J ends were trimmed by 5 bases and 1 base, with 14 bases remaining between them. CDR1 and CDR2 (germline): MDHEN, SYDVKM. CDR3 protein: CASSPPRPKNTEAFF. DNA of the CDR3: TGTGCCAGCAGTCCTCCCCGGCCCAAGAACACTGAAGCTTTCTTT. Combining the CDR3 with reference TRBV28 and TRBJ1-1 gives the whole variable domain DVKVTQSSRYLVKRTGEKVFLECVQDMDHENMFWYRQDPGLGLRLIYFSYDVKMKEKGDIPEGYSVSREKKERFSLILESASTNQTSMYLCASSPPRPKNTEAFFGQGTRLTVV.

The CDR3 is CSASAQFETQYF. The CDR3 coding sequence is TGCAGTGCTAGTGCCCAGTTCGAGACCCAGTACTTC. The chain has TRBV20-1 and TRBJ2-5; D remains ambiguous. CDR1 is DFQATT and CDR2 is SNEGSKA in the germline V gene (reference sequence). This CDR3 spans 12 amino acids. V gave up 3 bases and J gave up 5 bases, with 10 bases separating them.